Reported below is one TCR beta chain. As yet, its antigen is unknown. This sample is drawn from a study of blood T cells in healthy people across ages. For the second PCR, which ran for roughly 7 to 11 cycles, a sample-barcoded 5' primer and a J-beta primer mix were used. MiXCR was run by TCRdb on the 5' RACE reads, yielding one entry per CDR3 protein. The repertoire holds 1 million or so distinct CDR3 sequences, with 40% to 50% as singletons. V lost 1 base to trimming and J lost 4 bases, with 17 bases between them. CDR3 length equals 16 residues. CDR1 SEHNR and CDR2 FQNEAQ come from the germline V gene (reference sequence). Study conclusions and caveats: Unsorted PBMC material precluded a definitive naive versus antigen-experienced comparison. In older individuals, TCR beta diversity per million T cells was lower, falling roughly linearly with age.

The clonotype comes from a woman between 55 and 75 years old in good health. V gene TRBV7-9 combines with J gene TRBJ2-7; a weak D match, TRBD2 (6 bases). Input material: blood. The CDR3, as DNA: TGTGCCAGCAGCTTAGAGGGCGGGGCGGCGCGTTACGAGCAGTACTTC. This gives the protein CASSLEGGAARYEQYF.